The T cell receptor beta chain under discussion was sequenced for a study of blood T cell repertoires in COVID-19. This clone rates as medium-sized. Some clones are missing from TCRdb's copy, which holds only in-frame ones; the method was immunoSEQ multiplex PCR. Seen here are about 34,000 clones, 70% to 80% observed once, and the top ten hold roughly 16%. Sequenced: peripheral blood. This clonotype was obtained from a human donor in a cohort sampled during active COVID-19.

The CDR3 DNA reads TGCGCCAGCAGCCAAGAAGCAGGGAAAGGATACTACGAGCAGTACTTC. Its protein product is CASSQEAGKGYYEQYF. V usage is TRBV4-1 and J usage is TRBJ2-7; a weak D match, TRBD1 (5 bases). The V gene lost 0 bases and the J gene lost 3 bases, with 15 bases spanning the gap. Germline CDR1 is MGHRA and CDR2 is YSYEKL. The CDR3 contains 16 residues.